This T cell receptor (beta chain) was identified in a study of cytomegalovirus exposure and HLA in healthy donors. Study details: As an earlier analysis found, about 179 million T cells yielded about 100 million unique TCR beta sequences. Study outcomes and limitations: Across donors, presence/absence analyses took sequencing depth to be roughly uniform. HLA-A and HLA-B allele assignments for most subjects were reportedly predicted accurately using TCR beta sequences.

Germline V gene lookup returns CDR1 GTSNPN and CDR2 SVGIG (reference sequence). The CDR3 has 12 residues. The PCR employed 60 Vbeta primers together with 13 Jbeta primers. Using immunoSEQ multiplex PCR, the repertoire was profiled, and TCRdb retains in-frame clones only, with some absent. This sample has about 80,000 clones; 60% to 80% occur once, and the top ten carry about 22%. As to this clone: Its antigen is not identified.

This chain connects TRBV30 to TRBJ2-5, with D perhaps matching TRBD1 (5 bases). Judging by the DNA end, TRBJ2-7 fits better; the J call may be wrong. The sequenced sample was PBMCs. The TCR sequence derives from a woman between 35 and 50 years old in good health and CMV-seropositive. The CDR3 DNA reads TGTGCCTGGAGTCGACAGCACTACGAGCAGTACTTC. Its protein product is CAWSRQHYEQYF.